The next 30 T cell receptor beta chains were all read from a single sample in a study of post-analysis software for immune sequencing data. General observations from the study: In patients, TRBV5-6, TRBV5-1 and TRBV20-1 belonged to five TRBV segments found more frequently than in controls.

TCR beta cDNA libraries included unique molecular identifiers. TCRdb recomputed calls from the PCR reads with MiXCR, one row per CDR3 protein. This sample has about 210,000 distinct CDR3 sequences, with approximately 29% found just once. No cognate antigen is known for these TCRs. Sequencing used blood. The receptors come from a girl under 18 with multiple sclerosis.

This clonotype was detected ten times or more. DNA of the CDR3: TGTGCCATCAGTGAAACGGGGCCAGGCTACACCTTC. It codes for CAISETGPGYTF. The rearrangement links TRBV10-3 to TRBJ1-2, with D perhaps matching TRBD1 (5 bases). The germline CDR1 and CDR2 sequences are ENHRY and SYGVKD. The CDR3 runs 12 residues. The ends were cut back, 3 bases at V and 8 bases at J, with 10 bases in the middle.

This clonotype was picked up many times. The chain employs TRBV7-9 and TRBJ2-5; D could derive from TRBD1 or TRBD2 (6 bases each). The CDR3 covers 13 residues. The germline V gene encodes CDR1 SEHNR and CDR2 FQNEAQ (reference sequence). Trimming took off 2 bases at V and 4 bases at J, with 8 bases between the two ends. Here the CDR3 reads CASSLKGGETQYF. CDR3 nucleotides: TGTGCCAGCAGCTTAAAGGGGGGAGAGACCCAGTACTTC.

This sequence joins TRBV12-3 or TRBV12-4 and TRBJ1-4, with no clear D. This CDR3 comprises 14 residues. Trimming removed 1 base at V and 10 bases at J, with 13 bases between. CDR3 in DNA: TGTGCCAGCAGTTTAGGGTCCGGTTCTGGAAAACTGTTTTTT. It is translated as CASSLGSGSGKLFF.

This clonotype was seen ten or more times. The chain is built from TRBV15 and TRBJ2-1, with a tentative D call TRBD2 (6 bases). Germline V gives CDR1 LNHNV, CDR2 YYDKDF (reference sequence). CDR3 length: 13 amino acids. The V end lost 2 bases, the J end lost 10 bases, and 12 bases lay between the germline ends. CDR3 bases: TGTGCCACCAGCAGACCGAGTACTAGCGAGCAGTTCTTC. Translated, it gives CATSRPSTSEQFF.

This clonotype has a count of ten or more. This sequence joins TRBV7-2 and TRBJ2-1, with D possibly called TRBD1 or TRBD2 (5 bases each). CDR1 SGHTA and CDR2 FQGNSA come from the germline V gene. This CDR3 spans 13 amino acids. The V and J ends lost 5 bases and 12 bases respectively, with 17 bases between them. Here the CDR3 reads CASSPVLGVGQFF. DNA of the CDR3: TGTGCCAGCAGCCCCGTTTTGGGGGTCGGGCAGTTCTTC. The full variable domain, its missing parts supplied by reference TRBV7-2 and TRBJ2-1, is GAGVSQSPSNKVTEKGKDVELRCDPISGHTALYWYRQSLGQGLEFLIYFQGNSAPDKSGLPSDRFSAERTGGSVSTLTIQRTQQEDSAVYLCASSPVLGVGQFFGPGTRLTVL.

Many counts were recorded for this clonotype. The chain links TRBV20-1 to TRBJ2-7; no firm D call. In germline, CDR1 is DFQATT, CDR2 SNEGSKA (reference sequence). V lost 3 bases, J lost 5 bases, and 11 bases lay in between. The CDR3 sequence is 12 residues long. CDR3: CSASRQAHEQYF. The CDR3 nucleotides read TGCAGTGCTAGTAGGCAGGCCCACGAGCAGTACTTC.

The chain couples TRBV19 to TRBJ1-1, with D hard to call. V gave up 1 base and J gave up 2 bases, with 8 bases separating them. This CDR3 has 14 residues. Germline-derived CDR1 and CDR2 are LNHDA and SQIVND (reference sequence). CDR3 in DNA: TGTGCCAGTAGTATAGTACGGACTAACACTGAAGCTTTCTTT. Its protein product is CASSIVRTNTEAFF.

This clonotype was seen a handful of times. The CDR3 here is CSVELLGDGNEQFF. The DNA of the CDR3 is TGCAGCGTTGAACTGCTAGGGGATGGGAATGAGCAGTTCTTC. This rearrangement joins TRBV29-1 to TRBJ2-1; a weak D match, TRBD1 (5 bases). Trimming took 2 bases from V and 7 from J, leaving 15 bases between them. CDR3 size: 14 residues. CDR1 and CDR2 (germline): SQVTM, ANQGSEA.

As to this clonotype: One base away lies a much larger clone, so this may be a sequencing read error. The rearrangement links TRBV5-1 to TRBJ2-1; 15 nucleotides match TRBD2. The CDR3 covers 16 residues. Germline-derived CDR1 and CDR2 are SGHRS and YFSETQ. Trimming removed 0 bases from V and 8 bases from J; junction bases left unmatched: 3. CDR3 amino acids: CASSLGTSGGGHEQFF. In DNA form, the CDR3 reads TGCGCCAGCAGCTTGGGGACTAGCGGGGGGGGCCATGAGCAGTTCTTC.

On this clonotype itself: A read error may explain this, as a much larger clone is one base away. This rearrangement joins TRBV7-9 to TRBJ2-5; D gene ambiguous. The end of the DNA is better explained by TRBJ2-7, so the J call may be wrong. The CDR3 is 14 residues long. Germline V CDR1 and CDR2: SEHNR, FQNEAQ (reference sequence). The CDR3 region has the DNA TGTGCCGGCAGCTTAGCCGGTAGAACCGACGAGCAGTACTTC. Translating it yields CAGSLAGRTDEQYF.

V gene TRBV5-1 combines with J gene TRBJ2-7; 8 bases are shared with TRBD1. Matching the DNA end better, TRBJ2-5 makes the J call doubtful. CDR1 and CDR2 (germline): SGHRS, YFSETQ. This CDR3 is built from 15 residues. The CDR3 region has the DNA TGCGCCAGCAGCAGCCGGACAGGGTTCGGAGAGACCCAGTACTTC. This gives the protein CASSSRTGFGETQYF.

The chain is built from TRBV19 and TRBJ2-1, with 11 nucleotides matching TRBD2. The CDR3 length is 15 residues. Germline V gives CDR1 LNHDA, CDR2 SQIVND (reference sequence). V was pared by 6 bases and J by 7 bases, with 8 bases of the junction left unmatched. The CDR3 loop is CASSPPPSGRNEQFF. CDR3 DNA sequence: TGTGCCAGTAGCCCTCCCCCTAGCGGGAGGAATGAGCAGTTCTTC. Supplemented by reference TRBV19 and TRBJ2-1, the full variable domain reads DGGITQSPKYLFRKEGQNVTLSCEQNLNHDAMYWYRQDPGQGLRLIYYSQIVNDFQKGDIAEGYSVSREKKESFPLTVTSAQKNPTAFYLCASSPPPSGRNEQFFGPGTRLTVL.

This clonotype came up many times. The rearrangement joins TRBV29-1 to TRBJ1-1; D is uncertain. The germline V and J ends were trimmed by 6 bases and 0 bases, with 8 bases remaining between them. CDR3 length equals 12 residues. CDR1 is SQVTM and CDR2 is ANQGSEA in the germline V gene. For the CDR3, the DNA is TGCAGCGTCAGACCGATGAACACTGAAGCTTTCTTT. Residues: CSVRPMNTEAFF.

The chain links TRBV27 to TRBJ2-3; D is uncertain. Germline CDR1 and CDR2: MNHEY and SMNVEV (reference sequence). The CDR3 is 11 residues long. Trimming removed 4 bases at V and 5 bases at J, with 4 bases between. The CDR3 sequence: CASSSKDTQYF. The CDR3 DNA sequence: TGTGCCAGCAGTTCTAAAGATACGCAGTATTTT.

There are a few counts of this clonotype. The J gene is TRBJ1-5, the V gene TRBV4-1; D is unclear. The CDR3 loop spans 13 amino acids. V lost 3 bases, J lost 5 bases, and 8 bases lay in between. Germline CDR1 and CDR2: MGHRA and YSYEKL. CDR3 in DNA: TGCGCCAGCAGCCAGGAGGAGGATCAGCCCCAGCATTTT. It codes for CASSQEEDQPQHF.

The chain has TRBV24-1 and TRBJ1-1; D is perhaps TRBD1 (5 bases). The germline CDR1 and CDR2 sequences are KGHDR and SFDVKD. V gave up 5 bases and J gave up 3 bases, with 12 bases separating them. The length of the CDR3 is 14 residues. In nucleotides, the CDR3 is TGTGCCACCAGTGCCGGACACCCTTACACTGAAGCTTTCTTT. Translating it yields CATSAGHPYTEAFF.

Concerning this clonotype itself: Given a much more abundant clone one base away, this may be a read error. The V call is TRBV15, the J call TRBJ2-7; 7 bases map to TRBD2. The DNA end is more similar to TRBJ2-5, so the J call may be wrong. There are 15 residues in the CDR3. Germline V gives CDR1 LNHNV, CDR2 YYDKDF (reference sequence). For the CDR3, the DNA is TGTGCCACCAGCAGAGATCGGGGGACTACCGAGACCCAGTACTTC. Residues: CATSRDRGTTETQYF.

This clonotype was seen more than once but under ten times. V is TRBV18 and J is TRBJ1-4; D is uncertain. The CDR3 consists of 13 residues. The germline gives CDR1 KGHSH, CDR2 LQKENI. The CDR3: CATTRSTNEKLFF. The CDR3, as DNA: TGTGCAACCACAAGATCAACTAATGAAAAACTGTTTTTT. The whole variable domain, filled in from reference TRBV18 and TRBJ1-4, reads NAGVMQNPRHLVRRRGQEARLRCSPMKGHSHVYWYRQLPEEGLKFMVYLQKENIIDESGMPKERFSAEFPKEGPSILRIQQVVRGDSAAYFCATTRSTNEKLFFGSGTQLSVL.

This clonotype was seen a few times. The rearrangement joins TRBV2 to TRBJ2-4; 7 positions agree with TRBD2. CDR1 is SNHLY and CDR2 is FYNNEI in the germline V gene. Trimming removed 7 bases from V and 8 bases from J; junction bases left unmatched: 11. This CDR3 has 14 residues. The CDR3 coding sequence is TGTGCCAGCAATGGGGAGGGCGGTCGGGACATTCAGTACTTC. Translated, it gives CASNGEGGRDIQYF.

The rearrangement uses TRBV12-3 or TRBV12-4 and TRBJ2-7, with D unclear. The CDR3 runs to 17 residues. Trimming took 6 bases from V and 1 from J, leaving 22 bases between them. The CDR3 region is CASRLRGVANPSYEQYF. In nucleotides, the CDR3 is TGTGCCAGCAGACTAAGAGGTGTGGCCAACCCATCCTACGAGCAGTACTTC.

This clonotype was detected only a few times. The CDR3 sequence is CASSHGRVDQPQHF. CDR3 sequence (DNA): TGTGCCAGCAGCCACGGTCGGGTTGATCAGCCCCAGCATTTT. The V call is TRBV5-5, the J call TRBJ1-5; D is undetermined. Trimming cost V 4 bases and J 5 bases, with 13 bases left between them. The CDR3 consists of 14 residues. Germline V gene sequence: CDR1 SGHKS, CDR2 YYEKEE (reference sequence).

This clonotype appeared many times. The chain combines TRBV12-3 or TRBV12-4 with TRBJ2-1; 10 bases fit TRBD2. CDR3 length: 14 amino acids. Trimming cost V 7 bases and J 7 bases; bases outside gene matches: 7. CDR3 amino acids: CASTLAGTLNEQFF. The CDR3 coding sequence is TGTGCCAGCACACTAGCGGGAACTCTTAATGAGCAGTTCTTC.

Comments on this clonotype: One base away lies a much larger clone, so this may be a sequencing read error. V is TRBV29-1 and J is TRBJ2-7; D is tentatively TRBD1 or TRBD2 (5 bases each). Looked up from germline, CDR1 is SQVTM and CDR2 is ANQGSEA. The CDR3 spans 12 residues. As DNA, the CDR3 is TGCAGCGCGGGACCCAGCTCCTACGAGCGGTACTTC. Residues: CSAGPSSYERYF.

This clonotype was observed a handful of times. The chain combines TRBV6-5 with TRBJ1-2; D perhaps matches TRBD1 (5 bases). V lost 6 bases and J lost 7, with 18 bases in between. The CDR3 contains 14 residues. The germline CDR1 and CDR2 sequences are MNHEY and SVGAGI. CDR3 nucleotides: TGTGCCAGCAGCAGGGAGTGGGCGTCGAGTGGCTACACCTTC. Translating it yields CASSREWASSGYTF.

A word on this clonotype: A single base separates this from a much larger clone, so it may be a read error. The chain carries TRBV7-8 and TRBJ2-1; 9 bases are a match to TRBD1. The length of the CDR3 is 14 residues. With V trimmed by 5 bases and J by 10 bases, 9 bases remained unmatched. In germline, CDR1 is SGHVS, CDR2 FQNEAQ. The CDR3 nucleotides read TGTGCCAGCAGCGCGGGACAGGGCCACCACGAGCAGTTCTTC. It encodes CASSAGQGHHEQFF.

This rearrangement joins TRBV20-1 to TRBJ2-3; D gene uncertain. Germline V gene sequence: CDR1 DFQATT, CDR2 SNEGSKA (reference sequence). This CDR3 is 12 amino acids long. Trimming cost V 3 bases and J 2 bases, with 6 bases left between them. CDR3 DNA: TGCAGTGCTAGGCAGCCCACAGATACGCAGTATTTT. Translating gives CSARQPTDTQYF.

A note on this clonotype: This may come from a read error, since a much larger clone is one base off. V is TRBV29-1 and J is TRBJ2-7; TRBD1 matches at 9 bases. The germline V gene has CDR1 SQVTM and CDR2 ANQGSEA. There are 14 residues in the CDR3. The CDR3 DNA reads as TGCAACGTCACGGGACAGGGTGAGGTTATCGAGCAGTACTTC. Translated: CNVTGQGEVIEQYF.

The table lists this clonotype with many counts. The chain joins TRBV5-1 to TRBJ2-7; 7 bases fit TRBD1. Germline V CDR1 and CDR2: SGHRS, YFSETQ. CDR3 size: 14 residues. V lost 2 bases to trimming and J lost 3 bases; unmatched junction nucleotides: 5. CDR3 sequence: CASSLPGTVYEQYF. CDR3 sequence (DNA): TGCGCCAGCAGCTTACCGGGGACAGTCTACGAGCAGTACTTC.

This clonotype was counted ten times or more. CDR3 loop: CASSRSGGAKETQYF. The DNA for the CDR3 is TGTGCCAGCAGCCGAAGCGGGGGGGCTAAAGAGACCCAGTACTTC. The gene calls are TRBV5-6 and TRBJ2-5; TRBD2 matches at 10 bases. The CDR3 is made up of 15 amino acids. The ends lost 4 bases at V and 3 bases at J; junction bases unmatched: 6. In germline, CDR1 is SGHDT, CDR2 YYEEEE.

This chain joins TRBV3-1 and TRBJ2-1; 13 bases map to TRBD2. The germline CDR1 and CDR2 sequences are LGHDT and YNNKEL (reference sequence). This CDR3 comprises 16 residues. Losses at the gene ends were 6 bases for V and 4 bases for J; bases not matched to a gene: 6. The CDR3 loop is CASRRLAGGPYNEQFF. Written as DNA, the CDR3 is TGTGCCAGCAGGCGACTAGCGGGGGGCCCTTACAATGAGCAGTTCTTC.